This TCR beta chain was obtained from a study of post-analysis software for immune sequencing data (dated by TCRdb to between 2015 and 2016). With regard to the full study: The recorded disease courses included relapsing-remitting, secondary progressive and progressive-relapsing multiple sclerosis, and some patients had no subtype annotation. A subset of samples was prepared in parallel using single-end sample barcoding, then pooled and co-amplified after Illumina adapter ligation. Patient repertoires were compared against 11 to 12 previously published healthy control repertoires from donors aged roughly 6 to 28 years. Broader findings and caveats from the paper: The multiple sclerosis patient group was slightly younger than the control group. Normalized Chao1 diversity was significantly lower in multiple sclerosis patients than controls, suggesting substantial peripheral T-cell clonal expansion. Significantly higher frequencies in patients than in controls were found for about five TRBV segments, including TRBV5-6, TRBV5-1 and TRBV20-1. When samples were clustered directly using the F measure, samples prepared in the same batch co-clustered strongly, which prompted a batch-effect correction.

The library was built by means of PCR. The reads were generated on an Illumina HiSeq 2500. To reduce PCR and sequencing biases, unique molecular identifiers were built into the TCR beta cDNA libraries. Per 1 to 10 million input T cells, roughly 500,000 cDNA molecules were obtained, such that each molecule approximated one T cell. Patient libraries were prepared and sequenced with the same protocol used for the earlier healthy control dataset. Within a given batch, samples were prepared together, multiplexed and sequenced on the same HiSeq lane. As for the original processing: MIGEC handled the raw barcoded reads, throwing out single-read molecular identifier groups before consensus assembly and CDR3 extraction. Clonotype tables were post-analysed with VDJtools, normalizing diversity by down-sampling all datasets to the smallest sample size. Repertoire overlap clustering matched CDR3 amino acid but not nucleotide sequences to correct batch-related cross-sample contamination. TCRdb reprocessing: public reads trimmed at Q25 with fastp, clones called with MiXCR, in-frame beta chains kept. Entries are consolidated by CDR3 protein sequence, retaining the most common genes and DNA. These V and J calls originate from TCRdb's pipeline instead of the authors' own analysis. Within this sample are about 820,000 distinct CDR3 sequences, with approximately 53% of them counted one time only. The top ten clonotypes cover around 4.5% of the sample.

In regard to this clonotype: What antigen it recognizes has not been identified. No base-level quality is on record; no much larger clone is a single base apart.

Relative to germline, V is 1 base shorter and J is 4 bases shorter, with 9 bases between their ends. Counted from cysteine to phenylalanine, this CDR3 has 14 amino acids. CDR3 DNA only is kept here, 42 bases in frame from base 1. According to the germline V gene, CDR1 reads SGHTA and CDR2 reads FQGTGA. TCR beta repertoires were profiled from peripheral blood of about a dozen young patients with multiple sclerosis to demonstrate the VDJtools post-analysis software. The multiple sclerosis patients were children and adolescents ranging in age from about 6 to 16 years. The chain employs TRBV7-3 and TRBJ2-3; the D gene is perhaps TRBD1, from 5 matching bases. Sequencing used blood. The source of this sequence is a girl under 18 with multiple sclerosis. The CDR3 in this case is CASSLRQPPDTQYF. Here is the DNA: TGTGCCAGCAGCTTAAGACAGCCCCCAGATACGCAGTATTTT.